These T cell receptor beta chains were read from a single sample in a study of blood T cell repertoires in COVID-19. Generated by immunoSEQ multiplex PCR, the TCRdb table keeps only in-frame clones and is missing some. The sample contains about 210,000 clones, about 83% of which appear only once. Sequencing was carried out using PBMCs or T cells enriched from blood (not recorded which). The receptors here all came from a man in his forties with acute COVID-19. CDR3s include the opening cysteine and the closing phenylalanine or tryptophan. D genes are given only for firm matches. Part of the rows lack a size; the others show once, few, many or a class for expanded clones.

j_gene | abundance | v_gene | d_gene | CDR3aa | CDR3nt
TRBJ2-3 | once | TRBV6-1 | . | CASSESETGGADTQYF | TGTGCCAGCAGTGAATCAGAAACTGGCGGGGCAGATACGCAGTATTTT
TRBJ2-3 | few | TRBV7-8 | TRBD2 | CASSQGLAGFSSDTQYF | TGTGCCAGCAGCCAGGGACTAGCGGGCTTCAGTTCAGATACGCAGTATTTT
TRBJ2-7 | . | TRBV6-5 | . | CASSYSYGSPNEQYF | TGTGCCAGCAGTTACTCTTACGGGAGTCCCAACGAGCAGTACTTC
TRBJ2-1 | . | TRBV28 | . | CASSFPAKRNNEQFF | TGTGCCAGCAGTTTCCCCGCAAAGCGGAACAATGAGCAGTTCTTC
TRBJ2-5 | . | TRBV5-1 | TRBD1 | CASSWDSQETQYF | TGCGCCAGCAGCTGGGACAGCCAAGAGACCCAGTACTTC
TRBJ1-3 | . | TRBV6-5 | . | CASSYRQGSGNTIYF | TGTGCCAGCAGTTACCGTCAGGGGTCTGGAAACACCATATATTTT
TRBJ2-1 | . | TRBV19 | TRBD1 | CASSIVTGSRNEQFF | TGTGCCAGTAGTATCGTGACAGGGTCAAGAAATGAGCAGTTCTTC
TRBJ1-2 | once | TRBV5-4 | . | CASSRDRPNYGYTF | TGTGCCAGCAGCCGTGACAGGCCTAACTATGGCTACACCTTC
TRBJ1-2 | . | TRBV5-1 | . | CASTPQGQDFNYGYTF | TGCGCCAGCACCCCCCAGGGCCAAGATTTTAACTATGGCTACACCTTC
TRBJ2-7 | . | TRBV29-1 | . | CSVESIGDRGGYEQYF | TGCAGCGTTGAGAGCATAGGAGACAGAGGGGGCTACGAGCAGTACTTC
TRBJ2-1 | once | TRBV19 | TRBD2 | CASSLDPGLAVYNEQFF | TGTGCCAGTAGTCTGGACCCGGGACTAGCGGTTTACAATGAGCAGTTCTTC
TRBJ2-1 | . | TRBV4-3 | . | CASSQDEVNEQFF | TGCGCCAGCAGCCAAGATGAGGTAAATGAGCAGTTCTTC
TRBJ2-3 | . | TRBV28 | TRBD2 | CASSLWRGGSGTDTQYF | TGTGCCAGCAGTTTATGGAGGGGAGGGTCGGGCACAGATACGCAGTATTTT
TRBJ2-5 | . | TRBV7-9 | . | CASRSTGRQETQYF | TGTGCCAGCAGGTCGACAGGTAGACAAGAGACCCAGTACTTC
TRBJ2-7 | . | TRBV4-2 | . | CASSQGSLREQYF | TGTGCCAGCAGCCAAGGGTCCTTGAGGGAGCAGTACTTC
TRBJ2-7 | . | TRBV7-6 | . | CASSLEVRSAQYF | TGTGCCAGCAGCTTAGAGGTGCGGTCGGCGCAGTACTTC
TRBJ2-1 | . | TRBV3-1/TRBV3-2 | . | CASSQGGPLSSYNEQFF | TGTGCCAGCAGCCAAGGTGGGCCTTTGTCGTCCTACAATGAGCAGTTCTTC
TRBJ2-3 | . | TRBV3-1/TRBV3-2 | TRBD2 | CASSQYQREGDTQYF | TGTGCCAGCAGCCAATACCAGCGGGAGGGAGATACGCAGTATTTT
TRBJ2-3 | few | TRBV9 | . | CATSALPSTDTQYF | TGTGCCACGTCAGCGTTACCTAGCACAGATACGCAGTATTTT
TRBJ1-5 | . | TRBV5-1 | TRBD1 | CASSSGTGANQPQHF | TGCGCCAGCAGCTCCGGGACAGGGGCTAATCAGCCCCAGCATTTT
TRBJ1-1 | . | TRBV28 | . | CASSLQGFNTEAFF | TGTGCCAGCAGTTTACAGGGGTTTAACACTGAAGCTTTCTTT
TRBJ2-1 | . | TRBV14 | . | CASSQERGSYNEQFF | TGTGCCAGCAGCCAAGAAAGGGGCTCCTACAATGAGCAGTTCTTC
TRBJ1-5 | . | TRBV27 | . | CASSLIPTGKFNQPQHF | TGTGCCAGCAGTTTAATTCCCACAGGGAAGTTCAATCAGCCCCAGCATTTT
TRBJ2-1 | . | TRBV6-2/TRBV6-3 | TRBD1 | CASSYFRTGGAYNEQFF | TGTGCCAGCAGTTATTTTAGGACAGGGGGCGCGTACAATGAGCAGTTCTTC
TRBJ2-5 | . | TRBV3-1/TRBV3-2 | TRBD1 | CASSPGQGAETQYF | TGTGCCAGCAGTCCGGGACAGGGCGCCGAGACCCAGTACTTC
TRBJ1-3 | once | TRBV12-3/TRBV12-4 | . | CASGWFSGNTIYF | TGTGCCAGCGGCTGGTTCTCTGGAAACACCATATATTTT
TRBJ1-6 | . | TRBV6-2/TRBV6-3 | TRBD1 | CASSYQGTGRYSPLHF | TGTGCCAGCAGTTACCAGGGGACAGGGAGATATTCACCCCTCCACTTT
TRBJ1-4 | . | TRBV5-4 | . | CASSLNAGANEKLFF | TGTGCCAGCAGCTTAAATGCAGGGGCTAATGAAAAACTGTTTTTT
TRBJ1-6 | . | TRBV5-6 | . | CASSVGYREWNSPLHF | TGTGCCAGCAGCGTCGGCTACAGGGAATGGAATTCACCCCTCCACTTT
TRBJ2-7 | . | TRBV11-2 | TRBD2 | CASTSWEGGSVYEQYF | TGTGCCAGCACTAGTTGGGAAGGCGGGAGTGTGTACGAGCAGTACTTC
TRBJ1-2 | . | TRBV7-9 | . | CASSSPSLRGDGGYTF | TGTGCCAGCAGCTCCCCTTCCCTCAGGGGCGACGGTGGCTACACCTTC
TRBJ2-7 | . | TRBV27 | TRBD1 | CASSLGGQGAQQYF | TGTGCCAGCAGTTTAGGCGGACAGGGGGCACAGCAGTACTTC
TRBJ2-4 | . | TRBV27 | TRBD2 | CASSLWASGSGLDKNIQYF | TGTGCCAGCAGTTTATGGGCTAGCGGGAGCGGTTTGGACAAAAACATTCAGTACTTC
TRBJ2-3 | . | TRBV30 | TRBD2 | CAWTTSGNTDTQYF | TGTGCCTGGACCACCAGCGGGAACACAGATACGCAGTATTTT
TRBJ2-3 | . | TRBV4-3 | TRBD2 | CASSQTSGIGDTQYF | TGCGCCAGCAGCCAGACTAGCGGGATAGGGGATACGCAGTATTTT
TRBJ2-1 | . | TRBV9 | . | CASSVEGGGTDEQFF | TGTGCCAGCAGCGTAGAGGGAGGCGGGACGGATGAGCAGTTCTTC
TRBJ2-7 | . | TRBV27 | . | CASSLIDKTYEQYF | TGTGCCAGCAGTTTAATAGACAAAACCTACGAGCAGTACTTC
TRBJ1-5 | . | TRBV27 | . | CASSPTGANQPQHF | TGTGCCAGCAGCCCTACAGGCGCCAATCAGCCCCAGCATTTT
TRBJ1-5 | . | TRBV2 | . | CASSGRDNNQPQHF | TGTGCCAGCAGTGGCCGGGACAACAATCAGCCCCAGCATTTT
TRBJ2-4 | few | TRBV7-9 | . | CASSPSRGAEAKNIQYF | TGTGCCAGCAGCCCCTCCCGGGGGGCGGAGGCCAAAAACATTCAGTACTTC
TRBJ2-3 | . | TRBV5-1 | TRBD1 | CASSSGQASDTQYF | TGCGCCAGCAGCTCGGGACAGGCTTCGGATACGCAGTATTTT
TRBJ1-2 | . | TRBV7-9 | . | CASTGGYGYTF | TGTGCCAGCACAGGAGGGTATGGCTACACCTTC
TRBJ2-7 | once | TRBV28 | . | CASSFTVSYEQYF | TGTGCCAGCAGTTTCACCGTGAGCTACGAGCAGTACTTC
TRBJ1-6 | . | TRBV4-1 | TRBD1 | CASSQGPGTAPNSPLHF | TGCGCCAGCAGCCAAGGCCCCGGGACAGCGCCAAATTCACCCCTCCACTTT
TRBJ2-1 | . | TRBV9 | TRBD2 | CASSVREGLYNEQFF | TGTGCCAGCAGCGTCAGGGAGGGCCTTTACAATGAGCAGTTCTTC
TRBJ1-5 | once | TRBV4-2 | . | CASSQGGAGDQPQHF | TGTGCCAGCAGCCAAGGAGGGGCAGGGGATCAGCCCCAGCATTTT
TRBJ2-1 | . | TRBV5-1 | . | CASSLAPGTDGKQFF | TGCGCCAGCAGCTTGGCGCCCGGGACTGACGGTAAGCAGTTCTTC
TRBJ2-3 | once | TRBV28 | TRBD2 | CASSDIAGPTDTQYF | TGTGCCAGCAGTGATATAGCGGGCCCCACAGATACGCAGTATTTT
TRBJ1-2 | . | TRBV7-9 | . | CASSHAGRGLYGYTF | TGTGCCAGCAGCCACGCTGGGAGGGGACTATATGGCTACACCTTC
TRBJ2-1 | . | TRBV5-8 | . | CASSLKDSYNEQFF | TGTGCCAGCAGCCTGAAGGACAGCTACAATGAGCAGTTCTTC
TRBJ1-3 | . | TRBV5-1 | . | CASSRDLSEGGNTIYF | TGCGCCAGCAGCAGGGACTTAAGTGAGGGTGGAAACACCATATATTTT